The sample holds many counts of the clone carrying this TCR beta chain. Its matching antigen is unknown. The data were obtained in a study of cytomegalovirus exposure and HLA in healthy donors. Across the study: Of approximately 400 genotyped donors, roughly 81% clustered with self-reported Caucasian donors.

13 Jbeta primers and 60 Vbeta primers were used for the PCR. TCRdb keeps only in-frame clones here, not all; method: immunoSEQ multiplex PCR. The sample contains fewer than 200,000 clones, approximately 12% of which appear only once. CDR1 is MDHEN, CDR2 SYDVKM, per germline. The CDR3 extends over 15 amino acids. The ends were cut back, 5 bases at V and 10 bases at J, with 20 bases in the middle. General study points: Exclusion applied to some V segments, including TRBV6-2 and TRBV6-3, as they were indistinguishable. There were a few CMV-associated chains whose specificity for CMV antigens was confirmed in vitro. For most subjects, TCR beta sequences were reported to predict HLA-A and HLA-B alleles with accuracy.

The chain uses TRBV28 and TRBJ1-4; D possibly corresponds to TRBD1 (5 bases). This clonotype originated in a man aged 45-65 years in good health and CMV-seropositive. Sequencing was performed on PBMCs. DNA of the CDR3: TGTGCCAGCAGTACCTTAGGGAAGGGCGGGGGAAAACTGTTTTTT. It specifies CASSTLGKGGGKLFF. The whole variable domain, remainder taken from reference TRBV28 and TRBJ1-4, is DVKVTQSSRYLVKRTGEKVFLECVQDMDHENMFWYRQDPGLGLRLIYFSYDVKMKEKGDIPEGYSVSREKKERFSLILESASTNQTSMYLCASSTLGKGGGKLFFGSGTQLSVL.